Shown below are 10 T cell receptor beta chains from a single sample sequenced in a study of blood T cell repertoires in COVID-19. Sequenced by immunoSEQ multiplex PCR; TCRdb stores in-frame clones only, minus some. The table includes about 200,000 clones, around four fifths detected once. Sequencing was done on a sample of peripheral blood. Receptor source: an elderly woman with active or convalescent COVID-19.

The chain carries TRBV9 and TRBJ1-2; possible D gene TRBD1, 6 bases. The CDR3 totals 15 residues. The V gene's germline CDR1 is SGDLS and CDR2 YYNGEE. Trimming cost V 0 bases and J 6 bases, with 15 bases left between them. CDR3 coding DNA: TGTGCCAGCAGCGTAGCCAGGGGAGAGATTGATGGCTACACCTTC. Translating gives CASSVARGEIDGYTF.

The rearrangement links TRBV6-5 to TRBJ1-4; 8 bases line up with TRBD1. The CDR3 is 15 residues long. With 5 bases clipped from V and 3 bases from J, the junction kept 5 bases outside the gene matches. Germline lookup yields CDR1 MNHEY and CDR2 SVGAGI. The CDR3 is CASSPDRGPNEKLFF. In DNA, the CDR3 is TGTGCCAGCAGTCCCGACAGGGGTCCTAATGAAAAACTGTTTTTT.

CDR3 protein: CASSLDSFQETQYF. The CDR3 nucleotides read TGTGCCAGCAGCTTAGACAGTTTTCAAGAGACCCAGTACTTC. V is TRBV7-2 and J is TRBJ2-5; no definite D call. CDR3 length: 14 amino acids. Germline CDR1 SGHTA, CDR2 FQGNSA. Trimming shortened V by 1 base and J by 2 bases, and 8 bases separated the two germline ends. Filled out from reference TRBV7-2 and TRBJ2-5, the complete variable domain reads GAGVSQSPSNKVTEKGKDVELRCDPISGHTALYWYRQSLGQGLEFLIYFQGNSAPDKSGLPSDRFSAERTGGSVSTLTIQRTQQEDSAVYLCASSLDSFQETQYFGPGTRLLVL.

CDR3 in amino acids: CASSEDMGAYGYTF. As DNA, the CDR3 is TGTGCCAGCAGTGAAGACATGGGGGCTTATGGCTACACCTTC. The V and J genes are TRBV2 and TRBJ1-2, with D perhaps matching TRBD1 (6 bases). Germline-derived CDR1 and CDR2 are SNHLY and FYNNEI. The V and J ends lost 1 base and 5 bases respectively, with 11 bases between them. The CDR3 has 14 amino acids.

This chain uses TRBV28 with TRBJ1-5, with 8 nucleotides matching TRBD1. Germline V CDR1 and CDR2: MDHEN, SYDVKM. CDR3 length: 15 amino acids. V was clipped by 6 bases and J by 4 bases; unmatched bases: 8. CDR3 amino acids: CASRPWTGKNQPQHF. The CDR3 DNA sequence: TGTGCCAGCAGACCGTGGACAGGGAAGAATCAGCCCCAGCATTTT.

The chain joins TRBV5-1 to TRBJ2-7; 10 bases map to TRBD1. The germline CDR1 and CDR2 sequences are SGHRS and YFSETQ. Trimming removed 1 base from V and 5 bases from J; junction bases left unmatched: 6. There are 15 residues in the CDR3. DNA for the CDR3: TGCGCCAGCAGCTTGATGGGACAGGGGATGGACGAGCAGTACTTC. Its protein product is CASSLMGQGMDEQYF. Full variable domain (remainder filled in from reference TRBV5-1 and TRBJ2-7): KAGVTQTPRYLIKTRGQQVTLSCSPISGHRSVSWYQQTPGQGLQFLFEYFSETQRNKGNFPGRFSGRQFSNSRSEMNVSTLELGDSALYLCASSLMGQGMDEQYFGPGTRLTVT.

The rearrangement links TRBV28 to TRBJ1-3, with D possibly TRBD1 on 5 matching bases. V dropped 7 bases and J dropped 3 bases, with 13 bases sitting between them. Germline values: CDR1 MDHEN, CDR2 SYDVKM. The CDR3 spans 14 residues. The CDR3 protein is CASTSWGDGNTIYF. The CDR3 nucleotides are TGTGCCAGCACCTCTTGGGGCGATGGAAACACCATATATTTT.

The chain has TRBV15 and TRBJ2-3; 11 nucleotides agree with TRBD2. V lost 1 base, J lost 4 bases, and 4 bases stayed unmatched. This CDR3 comprises 16 residues. CDR1 is LNHNV and CDR2 is YYDKDF in the germline V gene (reference sequence). In DNA form, the CDR3 reads TGTGCCACCAGCAGAGGGACTAGCGGGTTTCCAGATACGCAGTATTTT. The encoded protein is CATSRGTSGFPDTQYF.

The chain links TRBV6-5 to TRBJ1-2; a weak D match, TRBD1 (5 bases). This CDR3 is built from 13 residues. V was shortened by 5 bases and J by 0 bases, with 7 bases between the two germline ends. Germline-derived CDR1 and CDR2 are MNHEY and SVGAGI. The CDR3 DNA reads as TGTGCCAGCAGTACGACAGCTAACTATGGCTACACCTTC. Its protein product is CASSTTANYGYTF.

The chain joins TRBV5-6 to TRBJ1-3; D call uncertain. Germline V gene lookup returns CDR1 SGHDT and CDR2 YYEEEE. This CDR3 is built from 16 residues. V was pared by 1 base and J by 2 bases, with 13 bases between. CDR3 region: CASSLRGPITGNTIYF. For the CDR3, the DNA is TGTGCCAGCAGCTTGCGCGGCCCCATCACTGGAAACACCATATATTTT.